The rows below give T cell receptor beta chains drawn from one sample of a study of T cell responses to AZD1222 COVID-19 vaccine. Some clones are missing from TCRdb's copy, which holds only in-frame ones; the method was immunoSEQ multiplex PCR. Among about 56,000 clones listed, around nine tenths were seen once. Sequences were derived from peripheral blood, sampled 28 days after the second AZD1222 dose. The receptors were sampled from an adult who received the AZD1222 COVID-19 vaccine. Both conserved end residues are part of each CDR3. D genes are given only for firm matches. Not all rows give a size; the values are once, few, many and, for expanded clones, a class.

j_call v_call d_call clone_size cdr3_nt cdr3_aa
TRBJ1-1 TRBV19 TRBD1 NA TGTGCCAGTAGTTTCACAGGGGCGGGCACTGAAGCTTTCTTT CASSFTGAGTEAFF
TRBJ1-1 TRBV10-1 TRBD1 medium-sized TGCGCCAGCGCAGGGACAGACACTGAAGCTTTCTTT CASAGTDTEAFF
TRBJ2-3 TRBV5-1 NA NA TGCGCCAGCAGCCTGGCAGGTCGGGAATTGGCCGGCTCGATCACAGATACGCAGTATTTT CASSLAGRELAGSITDTQYF
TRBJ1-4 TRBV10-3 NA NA TGTGCCATCAGGTCGAGGGAAGCAACTAATGAAAAACTGTTTTTT CAIRSREATNEKLFF
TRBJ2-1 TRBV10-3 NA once TGTGCCATCAGTGAGTCGGCTGGATATGGTGTCAATGAGCAGTTCTTC CAISESAGYGVNEQFF
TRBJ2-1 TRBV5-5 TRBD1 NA TGTGCCAGCAGTAACAGGGGGGCCGACCCGGAGCAGTTCTTC CASSNRGADPEQFF
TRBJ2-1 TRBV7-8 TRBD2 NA TGTGCCAGCAGCTTAACCCTGGCTAGCGGAACCTACAATGAGCAGTTCTTC CASSLTLASGTYNEQFF
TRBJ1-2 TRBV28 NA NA TGTGCCAGCAGTTTACAACAGGCCAACTATGGCTACACCTTC CASSLQQANYGYTF
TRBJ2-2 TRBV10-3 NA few TGTGCCATCAGTACCGACAGGACTTTCACCGGGGAGCTGTTTTTT CAISTDRTFTGELFF
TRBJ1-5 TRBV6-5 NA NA TGTGCCAGCAGCTCACTCCCAGATCAGCCCCAGCATTTT CASSSLPDQPQHF
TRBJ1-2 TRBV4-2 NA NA TGTGCCAGCAGCCAAGCTTTTCCTGACGGGGCCTATGGCTACACCTTC CASSQAFPDGAYGYTF
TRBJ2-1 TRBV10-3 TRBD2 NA TGTGCCATCAGTGAAGGACGAGCGGGGTCCTCCTACAATGAGCAGTTCTTC CAISEGRAGSSYNEQFF
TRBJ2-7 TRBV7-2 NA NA TGTGCCAGCAGCTTAGCTGTCTCCTACGAGCAGTACTTC CASSLAVSYEQYF
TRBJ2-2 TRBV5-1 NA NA TGCGCCAGCAACGTTCGGGGCGGGGTCACCGGGGAGCTGTTTTTT CASNVRGGVTGELFF
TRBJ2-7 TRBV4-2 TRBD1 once TGTGCCAGCAGCCAGGGACAGGGTGATGTCTACGAGCAGTACTTC CASSQGQGDVYEQYF
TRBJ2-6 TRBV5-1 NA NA TGCGCCAGCAGCTCGAGGGGCAACTCTGGGGCCAACGTCCTGACTTTC CASSSRGNSGANVLTF
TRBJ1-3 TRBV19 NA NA TGTGCCAGTAGTCACTGGTCCACTCGGTACTCTGGAAACACCATATATTTT CASSHWSTRYSGNTIYF
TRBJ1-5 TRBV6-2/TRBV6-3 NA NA TGTGCCAGCAGTTACTCGAGTCTTCGGCGGATTCACCAGCCCCAGCATTTT CASSYSSLRRIHQPQHF
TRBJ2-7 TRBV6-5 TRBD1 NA TGTGCCAGCAGTCGACAGGGCCCTTTCGAGGAGCAGTACTTC CASSRQGPFEEQYF
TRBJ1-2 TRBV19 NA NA TGTGCCAGTAGTATAGAGGACGGTTTCTATGGCTACACCTTC CASSIEDGFYGYTF
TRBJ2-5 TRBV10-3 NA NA TGTGCCACTAGAGTTGAGGAAGAGACCCAGTACTTC CATRVEEETQYF
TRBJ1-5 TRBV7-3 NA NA TGTGCCAGCACCCAAGGGGCCGGTCAGCCCCAGCATTTT CASTQGAGQPQHF
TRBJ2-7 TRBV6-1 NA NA TGTGCCAGCAGTGAAGGACAGGCTCTCACCTACGAGCAGTACTTC CASSEGQALTYEQYF
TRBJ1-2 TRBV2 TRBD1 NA TGTGCCAGCAGCTATACAGGGGGATATGGCTACACCTTC CASSYTGGYGYTF
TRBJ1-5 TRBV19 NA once TGTGCCAGTAGTCCCCCGACAGCCCCACCTGATCAGCCCCAGCATTTT CASSPPTAPPDQPQHF